Listed below are T cell receptor beta chains from one sample, sequenced in a study of T cells after yellow fever vaccination. TCRdb fed the 5' RACE reads into MiXCR, producing one record per CDR3 protein. In the table there are some 250,000 distinct CDR3 sequences, about 3.5% of which are singletons. This specimen was PBMCs, taken 15 days after the yellow fever booster vaccination. These receptors originate from a man between 18 and 29 years old who received the YFV17D yellow fever vaccine. Each CDR3 is given with its conserved first and last residue. The D gene is left open where the match is weak. Size tells how often a clone was seen (once, few, many) or the class of an expanded clone, and some rows leave it out.

TRBJ1-2,.,.,TRBV7-8,CASSLGRAQNYGYTF,TGTGCCAGCAGCTTAGGCAGGGCTCAGAACTATGGCTACACCTTC
TRBJ2-7,many,.,TRBV19,CASSIWNEQYF,TGTGCCAGTAGTATATGGAACGAGCAGTACTTC
TRBJ2-4,many,.,TRBV7-3,CASSLDGASYPIQYF,TGTGCCAGCAGCTTAGATGGGGCTAGCTATCCCATTCAGTACTTC
TRBJ2-7,many,.,TRBV4-2,CASSQGGVEPRSYEQYF,TGTGCCAGCAGCCAAGGAGGGGTAGAACCCCGCTCCTACGAGCAGTACTTC
TRBJ1-1,.,TRBD1,TRBV20-1,CSARGQGAMGLVTEAFF,TGCAGTGCTAGAGGCCAGGGGGCGATGGGATTAGTGACTGAAGCTTTCTTT
TRBJ1-5,.,.,TRBV19,CASHTVGGTPSQPQHF,TGTGCCAGCCATACTGTCGGTGGGACCCCCAGTCAGCCCCAGCATTTT
TRBJ2-5,many,.,TRBV6-5,CASSYVTGVWETQYF,TGTGCCAGCAGTTACGTCACGGGGGTCTGGGAGACCCAGTACTTC
TRBJ1-1,many,.,TRBV9,CASSVWAERNTEAFF,TGTGCCAGCAGCGTTTGGGCAGAGAGGAACACTGAAGCTTTCTTT
TRBJ1-2,many,.,TRBV19,CASSSQGFPPSNYGYTF,TGTGCCAGTAGTAGTCAGGGTTTCCCACCCTCTAACTATGGCTACACCTTC
TRBJ1-6,many,.,TRBV6-6,CASSPRSSTSWENSPLHF,TGTGCCAGCAGTCCAAGGTCTAGTACCTCATGGGAAAATTCACCCCTCCACTTT
TRBJ1-2,many,TRBD1,TRBV20-1,CSARQGASRYGYTF,TGCAGTGCTAGACAGGGGGCGAGTCGGTATGGCTACACCTTC
TRBJ1-1,many,.,TRBV7-9,CASSSKVNTEAFF,TGTGCCAGCAGCTCGAAGGTGAACACTGAAGCTTTCTTT
TRBJ2-5,few,.,TRBV19,CASSIGPRGSSRETQYF,TGTGCCAGTAGTATTGGCCCCCGTGGGTCCTCTCGAGAGACCCAGTACTTC
TRBJ1-1,few,TRBD1,TRBV12-3/TRBV12-4,CASRFHNRGTEAFF,TGTGCCAGCAGATTTCACAACAGGGGCACTGAAGCTTTCTTT
TRBJ1-4,many,.,TRBV7-9,CASSLGPQAEKLFF,TGTGCCAGCAGCTTAGGCCCCCAGGCTGAAAAACTGTTTTTT
TRBJ2-1,many,.,TRBV5-1,CASKIGANNEQFF,TGCGCCAGCAAGATCGGGGCTAACAATGAGCAGTTCTTC
TRBJ1-6,many,TRBD1,TRBV12-3/TRBV12-4,CASRAPGQGGGSPLHF,TGTGCCAGCAGGGCACCGGGACAGGGGGGGGGATCACCCCTCCACTTT
TRBJ2-7,.,.,TRBV3-1,CASSQDRGLIYEQYF,TGTGCCAGCAGCCAAGATCGGGGATTAATCTACGAGCAGTACTTC
TRBJ2-5,many,.,TRBV6-5,CASRGTNQETQYF,TGTGCCAGCAGGGGGACGAATCAAGAGACCCAGTACTTC
TRBJ2-7,many,.,TRBV7-9,CASSLVSGQAYEQYF,TGTGCCAGCAGCTTAGTGTCCGGTCAAGCCTACGAGCAGTACTTC
TRBJ1-1,.,.,TRBV7-7,CASSLLRGAFF,TGTGCTAGCAGCTTGCTGAGGGGAGCTTTCTTT
TRBJ2-6,many,.,TRBV12-3/TRBV12-4,CASRNSGANVLTF,TGTGCCAGCAGGAACTCTGGGGCCAACGTCCTGACTTTC
TRBJ2-7,many,TRBD1,TRBV5-1,CASSVPGQGANEQYF,TGCGCCAGCAGCGTCCCTGGACAGGGGGCTAACGAGCAGTACTTC
TRBJ2-3,many,TRBD2,TRBV6-5,CASSRGLAGSGTDTQYF,TGTGCCAGCAGCCGCGGACTAGCGGGATCTGGCACAGATACGCAGTATTTT
TRBJ1-3,many,.,TRBV5-1,CASSFAGNPGNTIYF,TGCGCCAGCAGCTTTGCAGGGAACCCTGGAAACACCATATATTTT
TRBJ1-1,many,.,TRBV25-1,CASNKQANTEAFF,TGTGCCAGCAATAAACAAGCTAACACTGAAGCTTTCTTT
TRBJ2-2,many,.,TRBV4-2,CASSQASRNTGELFF,TGTGCCAGCAGCCAAGCATCCCGAAACACCGGGGAGCTGTTTTTT
TRBJ2-1,few,TRBD2,TRBV20-1,CSASRAGVNYNEQFF,TGCAGTGCTAGTCGCGCGGGGGTAAATTACAATGAGCAGTTCTTC
TRBJ1-6,many,.,TRBV2,CASSEESSYNSPLHF,TGTGCCAGCAGCGAGGAAAGCTCCTATAATTCACCCCTCCACTTT
TRBJ2-5,.,TRBD2,TRBV20-1,CSADMTSGGPGETQYF,TGCAGTGCAGACATGACTAGCGGGGGACCGGGAGAGACCCAGTACTTC
TRBJ2-7,many,.,TRBV4-1,CASSQEPGTVYEQYF,TGCGCCAGCAGCCAAGAGCCCGGGACGGTATACGAGCAGTACTTC
TRBJ1-2,many,.,TRBV25-1,CASSEYADYGYTF,TGTGCCAGCAGTGAATACGCGGACTATGGCTACACCTTC
TRBJ1-4,few,.,TRBV7-2,CASSLQRGRGEKLFF,TGTGCCAGCAGCTTACAAAGGGGAAGGGGTGAAAAACTGTTTTTT
TRBJ2-3,few,.,TRBV4-1,CASSQDAGATDTQYF,TGCGCCAGCAGCCAAGATGCGGGGGCCACAGATACGCAGTATTTT
TRBJ2-2,many,.,TRBV12-3/TRBV12-4,CASQGARNTGELFF,TGTGCCAGCCAGGGCGCCCGGAACACCGGGGAGCTGTTTTTT
TRBJ2-1,many,.,TRBV5-5,CASSFSAGERPEQFF,TGTGCCAGCAGCTTCTCGGCAGGGGAGAGACCTGAGCAGTTCTTC
TRBJ1-3,many,TRBD1,TRBV27,CASKTGTAGNTIYF,TGTGCCAGTAAAACCGGGACAGCTGGAAACACCATATATTTT
TRBJ1-1,few,.,TRBV5-1,CASSLATTVYEAFF,TGCGCCAGCAGCTTGGCCACCACAGTGTACGAAGCTTTCTTT
TRBJ2-5,many,.,TRBV7-6,CASSLTLQETQYF,TGTGCCAGCAGCTTGACACTCCAAGAGACCCAGTACTTC
TRBJ2-1,many,TRBD2,TRBV12-3/TRBV12-4,CASSFGSGGYNEQFF,TGTGCCAGCAGTTTTGGTAGCGGGGGTTACAATGAGCAGTTCTTC
TRBJ2-6,many,TRBD1,TRBV23-1,CASNRGQVISGANVLTF,TGCGCCAGCAACCGGGGACAGGTCATCTCTGGGGCCAACGTCCTGACTTTC
TRBJ2-5,many,.,TRBV20-1,CSADYRETQYF,TGCAGTGCTGACTACCGGGAGACCCAGTACTTC
TRBJ2-5,.,.,TRBV6-6,CASSYEGWETQYF,TGTGCCAGCAGTTACGAGGGTTGGGAGACCCAGTACTTC
TRBJ2-5,many,.,TRBV20-1,CSARSPSSRSGTQYF,TGCAGTGCTAGATCTCCTAGCTCTCGATCTGGGACCCAGTACTTC
TRBJ2-7,many,.,TRBV5-6,CASSYTGRVSYEQYF,TGTGCCAGCAGCTATACAGGGAGGGTCTCCTACGAGCAGTACTTC
TRBJ1-6,many,.,TRBV14,CASSQLFSYNSPLHF,TGTGCCAGCAGCCAATTATTCTCCTATAATTCACCCCTCCACTTT
TRBJ2-1,many,.,TRBV29-1,CSVPLGGGANEQFF,TGCAGCGTCCCCCTGGGCGGTGGAGCCAATGAGCAGTTCTTC